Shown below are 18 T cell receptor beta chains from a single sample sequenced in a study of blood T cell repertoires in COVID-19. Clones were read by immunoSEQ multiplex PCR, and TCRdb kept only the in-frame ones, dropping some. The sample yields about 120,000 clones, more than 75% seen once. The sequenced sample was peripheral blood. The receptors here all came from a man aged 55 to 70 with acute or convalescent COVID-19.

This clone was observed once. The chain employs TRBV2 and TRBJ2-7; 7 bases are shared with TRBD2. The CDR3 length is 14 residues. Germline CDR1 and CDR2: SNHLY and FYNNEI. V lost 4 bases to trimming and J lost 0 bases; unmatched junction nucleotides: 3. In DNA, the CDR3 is TGTGCCAGCAGTGTAAAGCGGGACTCCTACGAGCAGTACTTC. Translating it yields CASSVKRDSYEQYF.

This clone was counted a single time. The CDR3: CASSQGWANSPLHF. The CDR3 nucleotides read TGTGCCAGCAGCCAGGGCTGGGCGAATTCACCCCTCCACTTT. The J gene is TRBJ1-6, the V gene TRBV4-2; no definite D call. The germline CDR1 and CDR2 sequences are LGHNA and YNFKEQ. V was clipped by 3 bases and J by 7 bases, with 10 bases between them. This CDR3 region has 14 residues.

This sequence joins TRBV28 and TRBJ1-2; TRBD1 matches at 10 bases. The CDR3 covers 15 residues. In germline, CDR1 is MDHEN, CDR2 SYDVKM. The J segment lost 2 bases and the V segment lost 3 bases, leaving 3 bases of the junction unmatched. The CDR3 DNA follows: TGTGCCAGCAGTTTGACAGGGGGCACCAACTATGGCTACACCTTC. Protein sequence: CASSLTGGTNYGYTF.

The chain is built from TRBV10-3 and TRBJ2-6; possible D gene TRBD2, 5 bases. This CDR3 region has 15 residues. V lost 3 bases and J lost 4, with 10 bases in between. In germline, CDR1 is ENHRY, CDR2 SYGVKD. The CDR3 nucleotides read TGTGCCATCAGTGAATGGACTTCCGGGGCCAACGTCCTGACTTTC. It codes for CAISEWTSGANVLTF.

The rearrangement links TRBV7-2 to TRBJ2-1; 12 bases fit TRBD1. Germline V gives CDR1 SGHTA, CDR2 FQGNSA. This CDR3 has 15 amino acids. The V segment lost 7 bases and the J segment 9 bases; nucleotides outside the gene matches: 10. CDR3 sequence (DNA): TGTGCCAGCACTCGAGGGACAGGGGGCACGGGTGAGCAGTTCTTC. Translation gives CASTRGTGGTGEQFF.

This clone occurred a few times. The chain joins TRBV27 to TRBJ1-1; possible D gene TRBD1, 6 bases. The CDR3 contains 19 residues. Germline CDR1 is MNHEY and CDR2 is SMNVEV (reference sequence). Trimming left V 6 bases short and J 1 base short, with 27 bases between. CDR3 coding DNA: TGTGCCAGCAGCCCTATCCCTCGGGGACACCGTGGGTGGAACACTGAAGCTTTCTTT. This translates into CASSPIPRGHRGWNTEAFF.

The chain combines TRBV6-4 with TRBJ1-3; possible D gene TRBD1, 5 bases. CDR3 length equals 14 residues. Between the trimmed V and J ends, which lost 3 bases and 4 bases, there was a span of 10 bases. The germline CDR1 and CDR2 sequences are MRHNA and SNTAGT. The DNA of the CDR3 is TGTGCCAGCAGTGATTACAGACAGGGAAACACCATATATTTT. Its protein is CASSDYRQGNTIYF.

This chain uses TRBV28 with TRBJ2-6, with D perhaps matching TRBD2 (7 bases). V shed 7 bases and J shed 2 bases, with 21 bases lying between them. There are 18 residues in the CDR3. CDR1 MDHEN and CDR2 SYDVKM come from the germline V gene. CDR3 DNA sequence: TGTGCCAGCACCCGACGGGCAGGGGCGGGGGCTGGGGCCAACGTCCTGACTTTC. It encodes CASTRRAGAGAGANVLTF. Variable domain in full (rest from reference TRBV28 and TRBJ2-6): DVKVTQSSRYLVKRTGEKVFLECVQDMDHENMFWYRQDPGLGLRLIYFSYDVKMKEKGDIPEGYSVSREKKERFSLILESASTNQTSMYLCASTRRAGAGAGANVLTFGAGSRLTVL.

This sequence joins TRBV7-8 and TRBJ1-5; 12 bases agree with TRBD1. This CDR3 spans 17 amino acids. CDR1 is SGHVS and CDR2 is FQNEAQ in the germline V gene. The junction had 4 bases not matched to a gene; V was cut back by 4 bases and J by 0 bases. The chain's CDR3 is CASSSGQGANSNQPQHF. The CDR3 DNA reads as TGTGCCAGCAGCTCGGGACAGGGGGCAAATAGCAATCAGCCCCAGCATTTT.

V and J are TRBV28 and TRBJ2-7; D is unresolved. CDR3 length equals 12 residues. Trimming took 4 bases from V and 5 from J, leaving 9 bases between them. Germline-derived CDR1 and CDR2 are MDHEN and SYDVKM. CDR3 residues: CASSSLHHEQYF. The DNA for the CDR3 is TGTGCCAGCAGTTCACTTCATCACGAGCAGTACTTC.

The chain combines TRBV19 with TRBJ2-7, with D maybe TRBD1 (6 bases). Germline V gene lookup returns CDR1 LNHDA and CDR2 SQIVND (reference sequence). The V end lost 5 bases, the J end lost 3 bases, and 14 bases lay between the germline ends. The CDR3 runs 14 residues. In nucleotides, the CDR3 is TGTGCCAGTAGTTCCGGGACACCTGTCTACGAGCAGTACTTC. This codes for CASSSGTPVYEQYF. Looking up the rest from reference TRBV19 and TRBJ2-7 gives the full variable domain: DGGITQSPKYLFRKEGQNVTLSCEQNLNHDAMYWYRQDPGQGLRLIYYSQIVNDFQKGDIAEGYSVSREKKESFPLTVTSAQKNPTAFYLCASSSGTPVYEQYFGPGTRLTVT.

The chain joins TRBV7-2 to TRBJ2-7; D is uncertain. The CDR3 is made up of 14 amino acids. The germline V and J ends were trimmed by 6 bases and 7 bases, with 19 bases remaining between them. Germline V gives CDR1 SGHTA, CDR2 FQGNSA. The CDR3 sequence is CASSKRQALGEQYF. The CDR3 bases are TGTGCCAGCAGTAAAAGGCAAGCGCTTGGTGAGCAGTACTTC. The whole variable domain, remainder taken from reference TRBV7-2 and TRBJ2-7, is GAGVSQSPSNKVTEKGKDVELRCDPISGHTALYWYRQSLGQGLEFLIYFQGNSAPDKSGLPSDRFSAERTGGSVSTLTIQRTQQEDSAVYLCASSKRQALGEQYFGPGTRLTVT.

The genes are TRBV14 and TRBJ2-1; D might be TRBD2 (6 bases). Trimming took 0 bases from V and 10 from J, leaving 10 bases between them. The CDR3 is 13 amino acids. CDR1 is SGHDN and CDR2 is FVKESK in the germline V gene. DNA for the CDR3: TGTGCCAGCAGCCAAGATCTGCGGGACGAGCAGTTCTTC. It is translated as CASSQDLRDEQFF.

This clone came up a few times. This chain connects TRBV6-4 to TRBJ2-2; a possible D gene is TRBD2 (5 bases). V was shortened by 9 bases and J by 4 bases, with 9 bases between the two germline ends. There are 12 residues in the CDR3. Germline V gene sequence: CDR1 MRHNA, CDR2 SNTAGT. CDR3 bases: TGTGCCAGGTTACTAGGCACCGGGGAGCTGTTTTTT. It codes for CARLLGTGELFF.

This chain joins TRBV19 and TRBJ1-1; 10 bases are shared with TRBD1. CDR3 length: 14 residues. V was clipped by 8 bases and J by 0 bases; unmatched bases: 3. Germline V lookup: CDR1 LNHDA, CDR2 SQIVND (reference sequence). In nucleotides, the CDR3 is TGTGCCAGTCAGGGACAGGGGATGAACACTGAAGCTTTCTTT. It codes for CASQGQGMNTEAFF.

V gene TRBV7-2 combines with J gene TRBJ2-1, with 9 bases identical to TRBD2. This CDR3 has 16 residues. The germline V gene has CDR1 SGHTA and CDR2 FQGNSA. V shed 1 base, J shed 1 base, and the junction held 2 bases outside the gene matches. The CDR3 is CASSLGAGGSYNEQFF. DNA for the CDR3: TGTGCCAGCAGCTTAGGAGCGGGAGGATCCTACAATGAGCAGTTCTTC.

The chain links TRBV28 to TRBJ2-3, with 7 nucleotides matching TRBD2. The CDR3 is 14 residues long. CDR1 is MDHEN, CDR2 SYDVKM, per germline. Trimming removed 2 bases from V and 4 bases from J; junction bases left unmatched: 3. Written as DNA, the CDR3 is TGTGCCAGCAGTTTACGGGCGGGAGCAGATACGCAGTATTTT. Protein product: CASSLRAGADTQYF.

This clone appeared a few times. CDR3 loop: CASSQGLAANNEQFF. Here the CDR3 DNA reads TGTGCCAGCAGCCAAGGACTAGCGGCTAACAATGAGCAGTTCTTC. The J gene is TRBJ2-1, the V gene TRBV4-2, with 9 bases fitting TRBD2. Germline CDR1 is LGHNA and CDR2 is YNFKEQ. The CDR3 runs 15 residues. V was pared by 1 base and J by 5 bases, with 3 bases of the junction left unmatched.